The 30 T cell receptor beta chains below come from one sample, sequenced in a study of blood T cells in healthy people across ages. The authors ran a second PCR of 7 to 11 cycles using a sample-barcoded 5' primer and a J-beta primer mix. TCRdb independently ran MiXCR on the 5' RACE reads; one entry per CDR3 protein. The data show 1.5 million to 2 million distinct CDR3 sequences, with approximately 50% seen just once and roughly 2.1% held by the top ten. Sequencing was done on a sample of blood. The source is a woman in her thirties or forties in good health.

The chain employs TRBV27 and TRBJ1-6; 9 positions agree with TRBD1. J lost 10 bases, V lost 2 bases, and 9 bases had no gene match. CDR3 length: 16 amino acids. Germline V gives CDR1 MNHEY, CDR2 SMNVEV (reference sequence). The CDR3 is CASSLRRTGALSPLHF. The CDR3 DNA sequence: TGTGCCAGCAGTTTACGCAGGACAGGGGCTTTGTCACCCCTCCACTTT.

This sequence joins TRBV7-3 and TRBJ2-7; unclear D gene. V lost 4 bases and J lost 0, with 13 bases in between. CDR1 SGHTA and CDR2 FQGTGA come from the germline V gene. The CDR3 is 15 amino acids. In DNA, the CDR3 is TGTGCCAGCAGCTCAGACTCAGGCCGCTCCTACGAGCAGTACTTC. Protein product: CASSSDSGRSYEQYF.

J is TRBJ2-7 and V is TRBV11-2, with D perhaps matching TRBD1 (5 bases). CDR1 and CDR2 (germline): SGHAT, FQNNGV. The germline V and J ends were trimmed by 5 bases and 4 bases, with 21 bases remaining between them. The CDR3 is 16 amino acids. The CDR3 DNA sequence: TGTGCCAGCAGCAAAGTAGGCCGGACACGAGAATACGAGCAGTACTTC. This sequence encodes CASSKVGRTREYEQYF.

The chain joins TRBV20-1 to TRBJ2-3; 10 bases are shared with TRBD2. Trimming cost V 4 bases and J 0 bases; bases outside gene matches: 7. Germline-derived CDR1 and CDR2 are DFQATT and SNEGSKA (reference sequence). The CDR3 spans 16 residues. The CDR3 region has the DNA TGCAGTGCTATGGTAGCGGGGGGTACTAGCACAGATACGCAGTATTTT. It specifies CSAMVAGGTSTDTQYF.

The rearrangement joins TRBV7-2 to TRBJ1-4, with D unresolved. This CDR3 has 17 residues. Per the germline V gene, CDR1 is SGHTA and CDR2 is FQGNSA. V was pared by 1 base and J by 1 base, with 13 bases between. CDR3 sequence (DNA): TGTGCCAGCAGCTTAGGTGTCCTTCGGAGAACTAATGAAAAACTGTTTTTT. Translation gives CASSLGVLRRTNEKLFF.

The genes are TRBV12-3 or TRBV12-4 and TRBJ2-4, with D perhaps matching TRBD1 (5 bases). The germline V and J ends were trimmed by 0 bases and 5 bases, with 11 bases remaining between them. This CDR3 has 15 amino acids. CDR3 sequence: CASSLAVGRQNIQYF. In DNA, the CDR3 is TGTGCCAGCAGTTTAGCAGTGGGGCGGCAAAACATTCAGTACTTC.

The chain combines TRBV27 with TRBJ2-3; D is possibly TRBD1 or TRBD2 (5 bases each). The germline CDR1 and CDR2 sequences are MNHEY and SMNVEV (reference sequence). Trimming cost V 8 bases and J 1 base, with 22 bases left between them. There are 17 residues in the CDR3. CDR3 amino acids: CASGGIRGDWGTDTQYF. In DNA form, the CDR3 reads TGTGCCAGCGGGGGAATAAGGGGAGATTGGGGCACAGATACGCAGTATTTT.

The chain is built from TRBV9 and TRBJ2-3, with D tentatively TRBD1 (6 bases). V lost 2 bases to trimming and J lost 5 bases, with 21 bases between them. CDR3 size: 17 residues. Germline V gene data show CDR1 as SGDLS and CDR2 as YYNGEE. The CDR3 here is CASSVDPGWTVKDTQYF. CDR3 DNA: TGTGCCAGCAGCGTCGACCCGGGGTGGACAGTTAAAGATACGCAGTATTTT.

This clonotype appeared a few times. The V and J genes are TRBV7-3 and TRBJ2-1; D uncertain. V lost 8 bases, J lost 9 bases, and 11 bases lay in between. The CDR3 is 11 residues long. CDR1 is SGHTA and CDR2 is FQGTGA in the germline V gene. Here the CDR3 reads CASAVGGEQFF. The CDR3 DNA reads as TGTGCCAGCGCAGTCGGCGGTGAGCAGTTCTTC. Based on the CDR3 plus reference TRBV7-3 and TRBJ2-1, the full variable domain is GAGVSQTPSNKVTEKGKYVELRCDPISGHTALYWYRQSLGQGPEFLIYFQGTGAADDSGLPNDRFFAVRPEGSVSTLKIQRTERGDSAVYLCASAVGGEQFFGPGTRLTVL.

A few counts support this clonotype. The gene calls are TRBV6-2 or TRBV6-3 and TRBJ2-1, with D unresolved. The CDR3 length is 14 residues. CDR1 MNHEY and CDR2 SVGEGT come from the germline V gene. Trimming took off 1 base at V and 5 bases at J, with 9 bases between the two ends. CDR3 residues: CASSYYTVNNEQFF. The CDR3 bases are TGTGCCAGCAGTTACTATACCGTAAACAATGAGCAGTTCTTC.

There are a few counts of this clonotype. This rearrangement joins TRBV11-2 to TRBJ2-7; D uncertain. This CDR3 has 17 amino acids. V was clipped by 6 bases and J by 4 bases, with 25 bases between them. Per germline, CDR1 SGHAT and CDR2 FQNNGV. The CDR3, as DNA: TGTGCCAGCAGTCACCCCTTTGACAACCCTCAAGCGTACGAGCAGTACTTC. It is translated as CASSHPFDNPQAYEQYF. The full variable domain, in which reference TRBV11-2 and TRBJ2-7 provide the parts outside the CDR3, is EAGVAQSPRYKIIEKRQSVAFWCNPISGHATLYWYQQILGQGPKLLIQFQNNGVVDDSQLPKDRFSAERLKGVDSTLKIQPAKLEDSAVYLCASSHPFDNPQAYEQYFGPGTRLTVT.

The genes are TRBV7-2 and TRBJ2-7; TRBD1 is a possible D gene (5 bases). V lost 0 bases and J lost 10, with 16 bases in between. The CDR3 has 14 residues. Germline lookup yields CDR1 SGHTA and CDR2 FQGNSA. The CDR3 DNA reads as TGTGCCAGCAGCTTAGCGAAGTCCCTAGGGGCCCAGTACTTC. Protein product: CASSLAKSLGAQYF.

CDR3: CASSQDRYDSLYEQYF. CDR3 in DNA: TGTGCCAGCAGCCAAGATCGATACGACAGCCTCTACGAGCAGTACTTC. The chain carries TRBV4-2 and TRBJ2-7, with TRBD1 as a possible D gene (5 bases). This CDR3 region has 16 residues. Germline values: CDR1 LGHNA, CDR2 YNFKEQ. Trimming removed 0 bases from V and 3 bases from J, with 15 bases in between.

Of note for this clonotype: A much larger clone differs from this one at a single base, so this may be a read error. The V and J genes are TRBV20-1 and TRBJ2-3; maybe TRBD2 (7 bases). The CDR3 has 16 amino acids. V shed 7 bases and J shed 0 bases, with 20 bases lying between them. CDR1 is DFQATT and CDR2 is SNEGSKA in the germline V gene (reference sequence). CDR3 coding DNA: TGCAGTGTCACTTTGGGGCGGGGGCTTAGCACAGATACGCAGTATTTT. This gives the protein CSVTLGRGLSTDTQYF.

This rearrangement joins TRBV4-3 to TRBJ2-1, with D possibly TRBD1 on 5 matching bases. Between the trimmed V and J ends, which lost 1 base and 0 bases, there was a span of 19 bases. Germline values: CDR1 LGHNA, CDR2 YSLEER. This CDR3 spans 19 amino acids. As DNA, the CDR3 is TGCGCCAGCAGCCAAGTCCAGGGCACAACGGCTGACTCCTACAATGAGCAGTTCTTC. It specifies CASSQVQGTTADSYNEQFF.

The V gene is TRBV20-1, the J gene TRBJ2-1; 9 bases match TRBD1. The germline CDR1 and CDR2 sequences are DFQATT and SNEGSKA (reference sequence). The length of the CDR3 is 12 residues. V lost 6 bases and J lost 9; bases outside the gene matches: 6. The CDR3 loop is CSASTGGGEQFF. Written as DNA, the CDR3 is TGCAGTGCCTCGACAGGGGGAGGTGAGCAGTTCTTC.

The rearrangement joins TRBV4-1 to TRBJ2-5; D is uncertain. CDR1 is MGHRA and CDR2 is YSYEKL in the germline V gene. There are 15 residues in the CDR3. Deletions cut 0 bases from V and 12 bases from J, with 20 bases between. The CDR3: CASSQEKRGSLYKYF. The CDR3 DNA reads as TGCGCCAGCAGCCAAGAAAAGAGAGGCTCCTTATACAAGTACTTC.

The chain employs TRBV24-1 and TRBJ2-1; 9 positions match TRBD1. Losses at the gene ends were 5 bases for V and 1 base for J; bases not matched to a gene: 8. Looked up from germline, CDR1 is KGHDR and CDR2 is SFDVKD. The CDR3 is 17 residues long. DNA of the CDR3: TGTGCCACCAGTGTGAGGGACAGGGCGGGGTCCTACAATGAGCAGTTCTTC. Protein product: CATSVRDRAGSYNEQFF.

The chain carries TRBV20-1 and TRBJ2-1, with TRBD1 as a possible D gene (6 bases). This CDR3 is 13 amino acids long. CDR1 and CDR2 (germline): DFQATT, SNEGSKA (reference sequence). V lost 6 bases, J lost 7 bases, and 16 bases lay in between. Here the CDR3 DNA reads TGCAGTGCCACGAACCACAGGGAGAATGAGCAGTTCTTC. Its translation: CSATNHRENEQFF.

The genes are TRBV10-2 and TRBJ2-5, with TRBD1 matching 9 bases. V was pared by 3 bases and J by 4 bases, with 3 bases of the junction left unmatched. The germline V gene has CDR1 WSHSY and CDR2 SAAADI. The CDR3 length is 14 residues. The CDR3, as DNA: TGCGCCAGCAGTGACGGGACAGGGTTAGAGACCCAGTACTTC. This encodes CASSDGTGLETQYF.

This chain uses TRBV2 with TRBJ2-2; 8 bases map to TRBD1. V lost 6 bases, J lost 3 bases, and 6 bases stayed unmatched. The CDR3 sequence is 15 residues long. The germline gives CDR1 SNHLY, CDR2 FYNNEI. Here the CDR3 reads CASRLQGVYTGELFF. Written as DNA, the CDR3 is TGTGCCAGCAGGCTACAGGGGGTTTACACCGGGGAGCTGTTTTTT.

The CDR3 protein is CSVALRDDTQYF. In DNA form, the CDR3 reads TGCAGCGTAGCTTTGCGGGATGATACGCAGTATTTT. The chain joins TRBV29-1 to TRBJ2-3; a weak D match, TRBD2 (6 bases). This CDR3 has 12 amino acids. CDR1 is SQVTM, CDR2 ANQGSEA, per germline. V gave up 6 bases and J gave up 6 bases, with 13 bases separating them.

The gene calls are TRBV20-1 and TRBJ1-4, with D possibly matching TRBD1 (6 bases). Germline values: CDR1 DFQATT, CDR2 SNEGSKA (reference sequence). Trimming took off 6 bases at V and 7 bases at J, with 18 bases between the two ends. The CDR3 is made up of 14 amino acids. The CDR3 DNA is TGCAGTGCAGCTGTGGGGGCGGCAAGTGAAAAACTGTTTTTT. It is translated as CSAAVGAASEKLFF.

V gene TRBV4-1 combines with J gene TRBJ2-5, with 11 bases aligning to TRBD2. Per the germline V gene, CDR1 is MGHRA and CDR2 is YSYEKL. The V segment lost 3 bases and the J segment 0 bases; nucleotides outside the gene matches: 9. CDR3 length equals 18 residues. CDR3 coding DNA: TGCGCCAGCAGCCAGGACAATAGCGGGGGGGGATACCAAGAGACCCAGTACTTC. Amino acid sequence: CASSQDNSGGGYQETQYF.

This clonotype was recorded a few times. CDR3 region: CASSTPWGHYNEQFF. DNA of the CDR3: TGTGCCAGCAGTACCCCGTGGGGGCACTACAATGAGCAGTTCTTC. The chain recombines TRBV12-3 or TRBV12-4 with TRBJ2-1; weak D call: TRBD1 (6 bases). CDR3 length equals 15 residues. The V end was cut by 5 bases, the J end by 3 bases, with 14 bases between.

The V call is TRBV20-1, the J call TRBJ2-1; 8 bases map to TRBD2. Per the germline V gene, CDR1 is DFQATT and CDR2 is SNEGSKA (reference sequence). V lost 4 bases and J lost 1; bases outside the gene matches: 9. This CDR3 has 16 amino acids. Written as DNA, the CDR3 is TGCAGTGCTAACCCTGAATCGGGGGGGTCCTACAATGAGCAGTTCTTC. Encoded protein: CSANPESGGSYNEQFF.

The V gene is TRBV10-3, the J gene TRBJ2-5; 9 bases agree with TRBD2. Germline lookup yields CDR1 ENHRY and CDR2 SYGVKD. CDR3 length equals 17 residues. V shed 2 bases, J shed 11 bases, and the junction held 18 bases outside the gene matches. This CDR3 reads CAISEREAGGLGNEQYF. CDR3 DNA sequence: TGTGCCATCAGTGAGCGGGAAGCGGGGGGCTTGGGGAATGAGCAGTACTTC.

The chain joins TRBV20-1 to TRBJ2-3, with 7 bases identical to TRBD2. The trim removed 3 bases at V and 8 bases at J, leaving 8 bases unmatched. Per germline, CDR1 DFQATT and CDR2 SNEGSKA (reference sequence). This CDR3 contains 13 residues. CDR3 sequence: CSARGTGGGTQYF. CDR3 bases: TGCAGTGCTAGGGGCACCGGCGGGGGTACGCAGTATTTT.

In DNA form, the CDR3 reads TGTGCCACTCGGACAGGGACTAACTATGGCTACACCTTC. Protein sequence: CATRTGTNYGYTF. The chain is built from TRBV10-3 and TRBJ1-2, with 8 bases lining up with TRBD1. J gave up 0 bases and V 10 bases, and 4 bases lay outside the gene matches. Germline V CDR1 and CDR2: ENHRY, SYGVKD. The CDR3 loop spans 13 amino acids.

V and J are TRBV12-3 or TRBV12-4 and TRBJ1-1; TRBD1 might be the D (6 bases). CDR3 length: 11 amino acids. V was trimmed by 6 bases and J by 11 bases, leaving 13 bases between them. CDR3 in amino acids: CASRNTGFAFF. CDR3 nucleotide sequence: TGTGCCAGCAGAAATACAGGGTTTGCTTTCTTT.